The clone carrying this T cell receptor (beta chain) was counted once. This same CDR3 is encoded by further DNA sequences in the sample. Original handling: The authors estimated nucleated cell counts from reference gene primer amplification. The protocol was immunoSEQ multiplex PCR, while the TCRdb copy is restricted to in-frame clones and leaves out a portion. V and J calls and clone size come straight from that table; D and trimming were deduced from the DNA. The data contain a few hundred thousand clones, over 70% of them seen just once; the ten biggest clones take up approximately 1.2%. The CDR3 contains 14 residues. Germline V gene data show CDR1 as SGHAT and CDR2 as FQNNGV. Trimming shortened V by 1 base and J by 3 bases, and 10 bases separated the two germline ends. The data stem from a study of blood T cell repertoires in COVID-19. Background on the study: PBMCs, B-cell-depleted T cells, or T cells were the source of the cDNA or gDNA that made up the material.

The sequence was collected from a woman in her fifties or sixties with acute or convalescent COVID-19. The chain uses TRBV11-2 and TRBJ2-7; a possible D gene is TRBD2 (6 bases). Sequenced material: peripheral blood. Here the CDR3 DNA reads TGTGCCAGCAGCTTAGGACTAGTAAGCTACGAGCAGTACTTC. Protein product: CASSLGLVSYEQYF.